Following are 23 T cell receptor beta chains from one sample sequenced in a study of T-cell memory formation after mild COVID-19. One entry per CDR3 protein, called by TCRdb with MiXCR from the 5' RACE reads. The sample has hundreds of thousands of distinct CDR3 sequences; roughly 20% are singletons. The specimen was PBMCs or a T cell subset sorted from them (not recorded which). These receptors were collected from an adult woman who had mild COVID-19 (a few samples of this study predate the infection). Cell type and time point are not known.

This clonotype was found a few times. The chain carries TRBV4-1 and TRBJ2-7; tentative D call: TRBD2 (6 bases). Germline V gene lookup returns CDR1 MGHRA and CDR2 YSYEKL. Trimming left V 0 bases short and J 1 base short, with 25 bases between. The CDR3 sequence is 20 residues long. The chain's CDR3 is CASSQDLGRGRRGLSYEQYF. CDR3 nucleotides: TGCGCCAGCAGCCAAGATCTAGGGAGAGGGAGGCGGGGACTTTCCTACGAGCAGTACTTC.

The gene calls are TRBV7-9 and TRBJ1-1, with 9 bases identical to TRBD1. The V gene's germline CDR1 is SEHNR and CDR2 FQNEAQ (reference sequence). Trimming cost V 5 bases and J 1 base; bases outside gene matches: 11. This CDR3 has 17 amino acids. The CDR3 sequence: CASSARDRELGNTEAFF. The CDR3 DNA follows: TGTGCCAGCAGCGCCCGGGACAGGGAGTTGGGGAACACTGAAGCTTTCTTT.

This chain joins TRBV6-5 and TRBJ2-2; 8 bases are shared with TRBD1. After removal of 6 bases from V and 3 bases from J, the junction contained 6 bases not matched to a gene. CDR3 length equals 15 residues. Germline V gene lookup returns CDR1 MNHEY and CDR2 SVGAGI. The CDR3 loop reads CASRTGGMDTGELFF. The CDR3 nucleotides are TGTGCCAGCAGAACAGGGGGTATGGACACCGGGGAGCTGTTTTTT.

This clonotype has a handful of counts. The chain recombines TRBV11-2 with TRBJ1-4, with 7 bases lining up with TRBD1. J lost 3 bases, V lost 5 bases, and 18 bases had no gene match. Germline CDR1 and CDR2: SGHAT and FQNNGV. CDR3 size: 19 residues. The CDR3 nucleotides read TGTGCCAGCAGCCTCGGAATGAAGCGGGACAGAACATCTAATGAAAAACTGTTTTTT. Translating it yields CASSLGMKRDRTSNEKLFF.

The chain carries TRBV7-2 and TRBJ1-2; 7 bases map to TRBD1. Germline V lookup: CDR1 SGHTA, CDR2 FQGNSA. CDR3 size: 13 residues. Trimming at V came to 5 bases and at J to 6 bases, leaving 6 bases not matched to a gene. CDR3 sequence (DNA): TGTGCCAGCAGCCATGACAGGGTTAATGGCTACACCTTC. Protein product: CASSHDRVNGYTF. Combining the CDR3 with reference TRBV7-2 and TRBJ1-2 gives the whole variable domain GAGVSQSPSNKVTEKGKDVELRCDPISGHTALYWYRQSLGQGLEFLIYFQGNSAPDKSGLPSDRFSAERTGGSVSTLTIQRTQQEDSAVYLCASSHDRVNGYTFGSGTRLTVV.

The rearrangement uses TRBV7-3 and TRBJ2-1; TRBD2 matches at 10 bases. This CDR3 contains 16 residues. Germline CDR1 and CDR2: SGHTA and FQGTGA. Trimming cost V 5 bases and J 0 bases; bases outside gene matches: 4. CDR3 DNA sequence: TGTGCCAGCAGCCCCAGCGGGGGGGGCTCCTACAATGAGCAGTTCTTC. Translating gives CASSPSGGGSYNEQFF. The full variable domain, completed using reference TRBV7-3 and TRBJ2-1, is GAGVSQTPSNKVTEKGKYVELRCDPISGHTALYWYRQSLGQGPEFLIYFQGTGAADDSGLPNDRFFAVRPEGSVSTLKIQRTERGDSAVYLCASSPSGGGSYNEQFFGPGTRLTVL.

This clonotype was detected only a few times. The chain has TRBV4-1 and TRBJ2-3, with 10 bases aligning to TRBD2. The germline CDR1 and CDR2 sequences are MGHRA and YSYEKL. The V and J ends lost 4 bases and 4 bases, in that order; junction bases with no gene match: 11. The CDR3 totals 17 residues. CDR3 in amino acids: CASSREHPGTSADTQYF. DNA of the CDR3: TGCGCCAGCAGCCGGGAACATCCCGGGACTAGCGCAGATACGCAGTATTTT.

This clonotype was seen a few times. The V and J genes are TRBV7-8 and TRBJ2-1; perhaps TRBD1 as D (6 bases). The CDR3 is 14 residues long. V lost 2 bases to trimming and J lost 6 bases, with 11 bases between them. CDR1 SGHVS and CDR2 FQNEAQ come from the germline V gene. For the CDR3, the DNA is TGTGCCAGCAGCTTACCGCAGGGGCTCAATGAGCAGTTCTTC. It yields the protein CASSLPQGLNEQFF.

This clonotype occurred a few times. The rearrangement links TRBV14 to TRBJ1-3; D remains ambiguous. This CDR3 region has 18 residues. Germline CDR1 and CDR2: SGHDN and FVKESK. Deletions cut 3 bases from V and 0 bases from J, with 18 bases between. CDR3 loop: CASSHFPGSLLSGNTIYF. For the CDR3, the DNA is TGTGCCAGCAGCCACTTCCCCGGTTCTCTTCTCTCTGGAAACACCATATATTTT.

The chain combines TRBV19 with TRBJ1-5; D gene unclear. The germline gives CDR1 LNHDA, CDR2 SQIVND (reference sequence). CDR3 length: 14 amino acids. Trimming left V 3 bases short and J 8 bases short, with 14 bases between. CDR3 sequence: CASSMLQAGKPQHF. CDR3 sequence (DNA): TGTGCCAGTAGTATGTTGCAGGCAGGAAAGCCCCAGCATTTT.

This clonotype showed up many times. The V gene is TRBV24-1, the J gene TRBJ2-7, with 9 bases lining up with TRBD2. The germline CDR1 and CDR2 sequences are KGHDR and SFDVKD. The CDR3 covers 16 residues. V dropped 5 bases and J dropped 2; count of bases not matched to a gene: 9. The CDR3 loop is CATSARSGSGPYEQYF. CDR3 DNA sequence: TGTGCCACCAGTGCCCGTAGCGGGAGTGGGCCCTACGAGCAGTACTTC.

This clonotype was observed a few times. V and J are TRBV7-9 and TRBJ1-4; 7 bases align to TRBD1. V trimming: 5 bases; J trimming: 0 bases; junction bases outside the gene matches: 6. The CDR3 contains 16 residues. Germline assignment: CDR1 SEHNR and CDR2 FQNEAQ (reference sequence). CDR3 coding DNA: TGTGCCAGCAGCCGACGTCAGGGGGCAACTAATGAAAAACTGTTTTTT. Its translation is CASSRRQGATNEKLFF.

This clonotype has just a few counts. V is TRBV15 and J is TRBJ2-3; D gene uncertain. This CDR3 is built from 13 residues. Per the germline V gene, CDR1 is LNHNV and CDR2 is YYDKDF (reference sequence). The V gene lost 0 bases and the J gene lost 5 bases, with 6 bases spanning the gap. The CDR3 here is CATSRDLRDTQYF. The DNA of the CDR3 is TGTGCCACCAGCAGAGATCTCAGAGATACGCAGTATTTT.

The chain carries TRBV9 and TRBJ2-1; 13 bases line up with TRBD2. This CDR3 has 17 amino acids. The germline gives CDR1 SGDLS, CDR2 YYNGEE. J lost 0 bases, V lost 4 bases, and 4 bases had no gene match. The CDR3 coding sequence is TGTGCCAGCAGCTGGCGGACTAGCGGGAGCTCCTACAATGAGCAGTTCTTC. Translating it yields CASSWRTSGSSYNEQFF.

This clonotype was detected only a few times. V and J are TRBV11-2 and TRBJ2-5; D may match TRBD1 or TRBD2 (5 bases each). Germline CDR1 reads SGHAT; CDR2 reads FQNNGV. The CDR3 length is 14 residues. V was pared by 7 bases and J by 2 bases, with 14 bases between. CDR3 in amino acids: CASTPPGAQETQYF. CDR3 coding DNA: TGTGCCAGCACCCCCCCCGGGGCACAAGAGACCCAGTACTTC.

The chain carries TRBV3-1 and TRBJ2-7; weak D call: TRBD2 (5 bases). Germline V CDR1 and CDR2: LGHDT, YNNKEL (reference sequence). The CDR3 sequence is 13 residues long. Trimming removed 2 bases at V and 3 bases at J, with 8 bases between. The CDR3 protein is CASSQTRDYEQYF. CDR3 nucleotide sequence: TGTGCCAGCAGCCAAACCCGGGACTACGAGCAGTACTTC.

The chain employs TRBV15 and TRBJ1-5; no firm D call. V was clipped by 3 bases and J by 5 bases, with 5 bases between them. This CDR3 contains 12 residues. The germline CDR1 and CDR2 sequences are LNHNV and YYDKDF (reference sequence). DNA of the CDR3: TGTGCCACCAGCAGCCAGGATCAGCCCCAGCATTTT. It encodes CATSSQDQPQHF.

This clonotype came up many times. One end of the junction does not line up with germline, which may come from a read error. V usage is TRBV7-7 and J usage is TRBJ2-2, with D perhaps TRBD1 (6 bases). Germline V gene lookup returns CDR1 SSHAT and CDR2 FNYEAQ (reference sequence). The CDR3 runs 14 residues. This chain's CDR3 is CASSPDSLSGELFF. Written as DNA, the CDR3 is TGTGCTAGCAGTCCGGACAGCCTCTCCGGGGAGCTGTTTTTT.

This clonotype has only one observation. The gene calls are TRBV27 and TRBJ1-2; D is perhaps TRBD1 (6 bases). Trimming cost V 0 bases and J 3 bases, with 8 bases left between them. Per the germline V gene, CDR1 is MNHEY and CDR2 is SMNVEV (reference sequence). CDR3 length equals 14 residues. CDR3 protein: CASSLSYRDYGYTF. CDR3 DNA: TGTGCCAGCAGTTTATCGTACAGGGACTATGGCTACACCTTC.

CDR3 bases: TGTGCCAGCAGTGGAGGACTTTGGGGCGCGAACACCATATATTTT. This translates into CASSGGLWGANTIYF. This sequence joins TRBV6-6 and TRBJ1-3, with D tentatively TRBD1 (5 bases). Germline-derived CDR1 and CDR2 are MNHNY and SVGAGI (reference sequence). This CDR3 has 15 residues. Trimming cost V 5 bases and J 7 bases, with 18 bases left between them.

The chain links TRBV2 to TRBJ2-7, with D tentatively TRBD1 (5 bases). Germline V lookup: CDR1 SNHLY, CDR2 FYNNEI. V lost 6 bases to trimming and J lost 3 bases, with 9 bases between them. CDR3 length: 12 amino acids. For the CDR3, the DNA is TGTGCCAGCAGCAAACAGGACTACGAGCAGTACTTC. Translating gives CASSKQDYEQYF.

The V call is TRBV20-1, the J call TRBJ2-3; D remains ambiguous. This CDR3 has 12 amino acids. From germline, CDR1 is DFQATT and CDR2 SNEGSKA (reference sequence). The V gene lost 6 bases and the J gene lost 3 bases, with 10 bases spanning the gap. Written as DNA, the CDR3 is TGCAGTGCCTCCGAGATAACAGATACGCAGTATTTT. Protein product: CSASEITDTQYF.

This clonotype was recorded many times. CDR3 sequence reads: CAISESQVGEQYF. The DNA of the CDR3 is TGTGCCATCAGTGAGTCTCAGGTTGGCGAGCAGTACTTC. This rearrangement joins TRBV10-3 to TRBJ2-7; D gene uncertain. The CDR3 is made up of 13 amino acids. V was clipped by 0 bases and J by 6 bases, with 9 bases between them. Germline V CDR1 and CDR2: ENHRY, SYGVKD.